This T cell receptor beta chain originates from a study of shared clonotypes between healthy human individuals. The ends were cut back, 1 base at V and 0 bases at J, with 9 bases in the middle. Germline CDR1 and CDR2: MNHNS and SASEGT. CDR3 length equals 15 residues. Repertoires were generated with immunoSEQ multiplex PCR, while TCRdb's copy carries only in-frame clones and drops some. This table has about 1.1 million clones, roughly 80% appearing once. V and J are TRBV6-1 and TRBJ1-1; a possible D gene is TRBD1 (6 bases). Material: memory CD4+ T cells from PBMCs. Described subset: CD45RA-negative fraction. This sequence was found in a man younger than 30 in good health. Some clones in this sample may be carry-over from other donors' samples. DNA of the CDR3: TGTGCCAGCAGTGAAGGGGGGCCTCTGAACACTGAAGCTTTCTTT. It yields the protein CASSEGGPLNTEAFF.